The rows below give T cell receptor beta chains drawn from one sample of a study of T cell responses to AZD1222 COVID-19 vaccine. Clones were read by immunoSEQ multiplex PCR, and TCRdb kept only the in-frame ones, dropping some. Found here are over 140,000 clones, around 93% of them singletons; the top ten hold around 3.5%. The material sequenced was peripheral blood, taken 28 days after the second AZD1222 dose. All receptors derive from an adult who received the AZD1222 COVID-19 vaccine. CDR3s include the opening cysteine and the closing phenylalanine or tryptophan. Fields, in order: J gene, D gene, clone size, V gene, CDR3 protein, CDR3 DNA. D genes are given only for firm matches. A clone size is listed for some rows: how often the clone was seen (once, few, many), or a class if it is expanded.

>TRBJ1-1|NA|NA|TRBV2
CASRGFEAFF
TGTGCCAGCAGGGGCTTTGAAGCTTTCTTT
>TRBJ2-7|TRBD1|NA|TRBV27
CASSAGTGSGEQYF
TGTGCCAGCAGTGCCGGGACAGGGTCAGGCGAGCAGTACTTC
>TRBJ2-2|TRBD2|NA|TRBV3-1/TRBV3-2
CASSQILAGESGELFF
TGTGCCAGCAGCCAAATCCTAGCGGGAGAATCCGGGGAGCTGTTTTTT
>TRBJ1-2|NA|NA|TRBV10-2
CASSPENRLYGYTF
TGCGCCAGCAGTCCCGAGAATAGACTATATGGCTACACCTTC
>TRBJ1-5|NA|NA|TRBV12-3/TRBV12-4
CASTGGVQPQHF
TGTGCCAGCACGGGAGGAGTTCAGCCCCAGCATTTT
>TRBJ2-1|NA|NA|TRBV7-3
CASSLTVYNEQFF
TGTGCCAGCAGCTTAACAGTCTACAATGAGCAGTTCTTC
>TRBJ2-7|NA|NA|TRBV28
CASRFSGAAYEQYF
TGTGCCAGCAGGTTTTCAGGAGCTGCCTACGAGCAGTACTTC
>TRBJ1-4|NA|NA|TRBV9
CASSAEGGWDEKLFF
TGTGCCAGCAGCGCAGAGGGAGGATGGGATGAAAAACTGTTTTTT
>TRBJ1-4|TRBD1|NA|TRBV6-2/TRBV6-3
CASSPGTGCLFF
TGTGCCAGCAGCCCCGGGACAGGATGCCTGTTTTTT
>TRBJ1-3|NA|once|TRBV7-2
CASSLNGAGNTIYF
TGTGCCAGCAGCTTAAACGGGGCGGGAAACACCATATATTTT
>TRBJ2-3|NA|NA|TRBV10-3
CAISDTSITDTQYF
TGTGCCATCAGTGATACGAGCATCACAGATACGCAGTATTTT
>TRBJ2-1|NA|NA|TRBV2
CASTEGFALTNEQFF
TGTGCCAGCACCGAAGGGTTTGCACTGACCAATGAGCAGTTCTTC
>TRBJ1-5|NA|NA|TRBV28
CASSLTISGARQPQHF
TGTGCCAGCAGTTTAACGATATCGGGGGCAAGGCAGCCCCAGCATTTT
>TRBJ2-7|NA|once|TRBV10-3
CAIRVTRDYEQYF
TGTGCCATCAGGGTGACAAGAGATTACGAGCAGTACTTC
>TRBJ2-2|NA|NA|TRBV29-1
CSVLDPVDGELFF
TGCAGCGTTCTGGACCCTGTTGACGGGGAGCTGTTTTTT
>TRBJ1-4|TRBD1|NA|TRBV3-1/TRBV3-2
CASSRRQGGEKLFF
TGTGCCAGCAGCCGTCGACAGGGGGGTGAAAAACTGTTTTTT
>TRBJ2-2|NA|NA|TRBV30
CAWFRGNTGELFF
TGTGCCTGGTTTAGGGGAAACACCGGGGAGCTGTTTTTT
>TRBJ1-5|TRBD1|NA|TRBV6-5
CASSRKGAQPQHF
TGTGCCAGCAGTCGCAAGGGGGCTCAGCCCCAGCATTTT
>TRBJ2-7|NA|NA|TRBV9
CASSARGRDEQYF
TGTGCCAGCAGCGCCAGGGGCAGGGACGAGCAGTACTTC
>TRBJ1-2|NA|NA|TRBV19
CASSLRAPKRNYGYTF
TGTGCCAGTAGTCTCCGGGCCCCGAAAAGGAACTATGGCTACACCTTC
>TRBJ1-5|TRBD1|NA|TRBV28
CASSSDREVVDSNQPQHF
TGTGCCAGCAGCAGCGACAGGGAAGTGGTTGATAGCAATCAGCCCCAGCATTTT
>TRBJ2-1|TRBD1|NA|TRBV28
CASSTGTGAYNEQFF
TGTGCCAGCAGTACCGGGACAGGAGCCTACAATGAGCAGTTCTTC
>TRBJ1-2|NA|NA|TRBV19
CASSPSSNYGYTF
TGTGCCAGTAGTCCTTCAAGTAACTATGGCTACACCTTC
>TRBJ1-1|NA|NA|TRBV28
CATGVNTEAFF
TGTGCCACAGGGGTGAACACTGAAGCTTTCTTT
>TRBJ2-5|TRBD2|NA|TRBV27
CASSRLAGEETQYF
TGTGCCAGCAGCCGACTAGCGGGAGAAGAGACCCAGTACTTC
>TRBJ2-5|NA|NA|TRBV19
CASSSFGDSQETQYF
TGTGCCAGCTCGTCCTTTGGGGACTCCCAAGAGACCCAGTACTTC
>TRBJ1-2|NA|once|TRBV5-5
CASSAIVNYGYTF
TGTGCCAGCAGCGCCATAGTAAACTATGGCTACACCTTC
>TRBJ1-3|TRBD1|once|TRBV7-9
CASSLPLTGGDGNTIYF
TGTGCCAGCAGCTTACCTCTTACAGGGGGCGATGGAAACACCATATATTTT
>TRBJ1-2|NA|NA|TRBV15
CATSRDVGGGYTF
TGTGCCACCAGCAGAGATGTGGGGGGCGGCTACACCTTC
>TRBJ2-7|NA|NA|TRBV28
CASSSRGSGAYEQYF
TGTGCCAGCAGTTCCCGAGGTAGTGGAGCCTACGAGCAGTACTTC
>TRBJ2-1|NA|NA|TRBV7-2
CASSSYQGRNEQFF
TGTGCCAGCAGCTCCTACCAAGGACGCAATGAGCAGTTCTTC
>TRBJ2-5|NA|NA|TRBV7-9
CASSRRGTTPGETQYF
TGTGCCAGCAGCAGACGCGGGACAACTCCTGGGGAGACCCAGTACTTC
>TRBJ2-7|TRBD1|NA|TRBV28
CASSLDRGRSPYEQYF
TGTGCCAGCTCACTAGACAGGGGGCGATCTCCCTACGAGCAGTACTTC
>TRBJ1-3|NA|NA|TRBV19
CASSPDRNSGNTIYF
TGTGCCAGTAGCCCAGACAGAAACTCTGGAAACACCATATATTTT
>TRBJ1-3|NA|NA|TRBV3-1/TRBV3-2
CASSQGGGSGNTIYF
TGTGCCAGCAGCCAAGGGGGAGGCTCTGGAAACACCATATATTTT
>TRBJ2-5|NA|once|TRBV3-1/TRBV3-2
CASRHLGRSGETQYF
TGTGCCAGCAGACACCTTGGCAGGAGCGGAGAGACCCAGTACTTC
>TRBJ2-1|NA|NA|TRBV19
CASSILSANEQFF
TGTGCCAGTAGTATTCTGAGTGCCAATGAGCAGTTCTTC
>TRBJ1-5|NA|NA|TRBV6-5
CASSYSFRDQPQHF
TGTGCCAGCAGTTACTCGTTTCGGGATCAGCCCCAGCATTTT
>TRBJ1-3|TRBD1|NA|TRBV2
CASSDRQGSGEVGSGNTIYF
TGTGCCAGCAGCGATAGACAGGGGTCCGGCGAGGTTGGCTCTGGAAACACCATATATTTT
>TRBJ1-5|TRBD1|NA|TRBV27
CASSPRGQGFIQPQHF
TGTGCCAGCAGTCCCAGGGGGCAGGGGTTCATTCAGCCCCAGCATTTT
>TRBJ2-6|NA|NA|TRBV5-6
CASLDRSVILSGANVLTF
TGTGCCAGCCTTGACAGGTCCGTTATCCTCTCTGGGGCCAACGTCCTGACTTTC
>TRBJ1-1|NA|NA|TRBV14
CASSTIDRLNTEAFF
TGTGCCAGCAGCACCATCGACAGGCTGAACACTGAAGCTTTCTTT
>TRBJ2-1|NA|NA|TRBV6-7
CASSYSNNYSPGRILFF
TGTGCCAGCAGTTACTCGAATAACTACTCCCCGGGACGGATACTGTTCTTC
>TRBJ2-1|TRBD2|NA|TRBV15
CATSNGFVAGVKFF
TGTGCCACCAGCAATGGTTTTGTCGCGGGGGTTAAGTTCTTC
>TRBJ1-5|NA|NA|TRBV10-3
CAISENKGHSNQPQHF
TGTGCCATCAGTGAAAATAAAGGACATAGCAATCAGCCCCAGCATTTT
>TRBJ2-1|TRBD1|NA|TRBV27
CASSPGTGGANEQFF
TGTGCCAGCAGTCCCGGGACAGGGGGTGCCAATGAGCAGTTCTTC